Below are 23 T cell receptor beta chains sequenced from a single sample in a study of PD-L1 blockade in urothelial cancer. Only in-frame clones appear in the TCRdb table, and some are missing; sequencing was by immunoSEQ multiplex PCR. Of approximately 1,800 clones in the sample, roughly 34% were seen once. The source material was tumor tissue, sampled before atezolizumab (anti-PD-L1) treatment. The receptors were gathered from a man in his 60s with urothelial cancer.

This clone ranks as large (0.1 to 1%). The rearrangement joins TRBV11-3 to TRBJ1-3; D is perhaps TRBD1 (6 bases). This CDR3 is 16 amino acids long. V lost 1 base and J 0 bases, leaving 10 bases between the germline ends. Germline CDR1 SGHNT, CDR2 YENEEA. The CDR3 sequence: CASSLGTGRSGNTIYF. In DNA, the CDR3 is TGTGCCAGCAGCTTAGGCACAGGGCGCTCTGGAAACACCATATATTTT.

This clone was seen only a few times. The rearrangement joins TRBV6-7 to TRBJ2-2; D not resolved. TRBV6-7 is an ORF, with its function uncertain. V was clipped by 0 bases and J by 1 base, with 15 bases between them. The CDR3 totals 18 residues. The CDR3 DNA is TGTGCCAGCAGTTACTCCTTGTTCTCCAGGATGAACACCGGGGAGCTGTTTTTT. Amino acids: CASSYSLFSRMNTGELFF.

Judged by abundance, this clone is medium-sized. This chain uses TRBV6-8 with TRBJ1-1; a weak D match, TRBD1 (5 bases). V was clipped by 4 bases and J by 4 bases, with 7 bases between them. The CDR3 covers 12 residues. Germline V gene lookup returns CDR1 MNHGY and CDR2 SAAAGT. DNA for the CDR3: TGTGCCAGCAGTTTTGGGGGCACTGAAGCTTTCTTT. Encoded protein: CASSFGGTEAFF.

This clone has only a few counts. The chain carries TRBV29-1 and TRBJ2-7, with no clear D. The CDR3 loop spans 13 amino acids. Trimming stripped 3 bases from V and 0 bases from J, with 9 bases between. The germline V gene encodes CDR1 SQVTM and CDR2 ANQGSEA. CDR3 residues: CSVDSQNSYEQYF. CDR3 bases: TGCAGCGTTGACTCACAGAACTCCTACGAGCAGTACTTC.

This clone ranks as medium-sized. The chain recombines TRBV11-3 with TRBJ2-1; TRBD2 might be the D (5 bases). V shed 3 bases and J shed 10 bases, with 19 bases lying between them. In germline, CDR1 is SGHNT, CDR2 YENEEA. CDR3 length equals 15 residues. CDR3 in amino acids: CASSLEYGVSGEQFF. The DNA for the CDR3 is TGTGCCAGCAGCTTGGAGTACGGGGTATCGGGGGAGCAGTTCTTC. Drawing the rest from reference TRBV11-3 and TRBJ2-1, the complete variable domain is EAGVVQSPRYKIIEKKQPVAFWCNPISGHNTLYWYLQNLGQGPELLIRYENEEAVDDSQLPKDRFSAERLKGVDSTLKIQPAELGDSAVYLCASSLEYGVSGEQFFGPGTRLTVL.

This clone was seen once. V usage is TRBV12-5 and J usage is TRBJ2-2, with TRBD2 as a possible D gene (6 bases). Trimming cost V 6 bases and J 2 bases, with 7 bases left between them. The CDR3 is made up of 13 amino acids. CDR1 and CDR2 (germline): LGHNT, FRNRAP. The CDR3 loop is CASGEGNTGELFF. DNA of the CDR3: TGTGCTAGTGGGGAGGGTAACACCGGGGAGCTGTTTTTT.

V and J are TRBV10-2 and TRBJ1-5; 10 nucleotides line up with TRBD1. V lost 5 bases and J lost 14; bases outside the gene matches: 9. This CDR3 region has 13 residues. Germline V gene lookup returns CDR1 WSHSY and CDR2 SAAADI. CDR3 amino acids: CASSRDRGSPKHF. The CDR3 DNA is TGCGCCAGCAGTCGGGACAGGGGCAGTCCCAAGCATTTT.

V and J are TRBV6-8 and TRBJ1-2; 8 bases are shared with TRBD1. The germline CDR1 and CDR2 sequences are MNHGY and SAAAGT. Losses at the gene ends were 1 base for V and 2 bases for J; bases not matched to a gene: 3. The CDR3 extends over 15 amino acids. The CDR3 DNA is TGTGCCAGCAGTTACTTAAGACAGGGGAACTATGGCTACACCTTC. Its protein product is CASSYLRQGNYGYTF.

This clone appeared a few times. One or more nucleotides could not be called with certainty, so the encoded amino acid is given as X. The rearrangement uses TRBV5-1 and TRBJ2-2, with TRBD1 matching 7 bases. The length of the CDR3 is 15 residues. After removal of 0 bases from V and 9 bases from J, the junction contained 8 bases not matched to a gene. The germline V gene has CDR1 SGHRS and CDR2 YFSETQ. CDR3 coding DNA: TGCGCCAGCAGCTTGGACAGGGGAGAAACCRGGGAGCTGTTTTTT. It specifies CASSLDRGETXELFF.

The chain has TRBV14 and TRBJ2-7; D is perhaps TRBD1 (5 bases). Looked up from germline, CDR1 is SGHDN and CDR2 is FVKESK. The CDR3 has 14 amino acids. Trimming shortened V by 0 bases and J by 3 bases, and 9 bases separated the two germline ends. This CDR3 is CASSQERTSYEQYF. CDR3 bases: TGTGCCAGCAGCCAAGAAAGGACAAGCTACGAGCAGTACTTC. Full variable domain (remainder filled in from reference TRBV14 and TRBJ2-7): EAGVTQFPSHSVIEKGQTVTLRCDPISGHDNLYWYRRVMGKEIKFLLHFVKESKQDESGMPNNRFLAERTGGTYSTLKVQPAELEDSGVYFCASSQERTSYEQYFGPGTRLTVT.

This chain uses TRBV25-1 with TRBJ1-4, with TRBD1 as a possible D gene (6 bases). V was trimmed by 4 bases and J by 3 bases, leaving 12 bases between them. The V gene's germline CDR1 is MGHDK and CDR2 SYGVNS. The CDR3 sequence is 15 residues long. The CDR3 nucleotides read TGTGCCAGCAGTGCTAGGGGGGAGGCTAATGAAAAACTGTTTTTT. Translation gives CASSARGEANEKLFF. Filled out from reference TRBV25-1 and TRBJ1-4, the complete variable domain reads EADIYQTPRYLVIGTGKKITLECSQTMGHDKMYWYQQDPGMELHLIHYSYGVNSTEKGDLSSESTVSRIRTEHFPLTLESARPSHTSQYLCASSARGEANEKLFFGSGTQLSVL.

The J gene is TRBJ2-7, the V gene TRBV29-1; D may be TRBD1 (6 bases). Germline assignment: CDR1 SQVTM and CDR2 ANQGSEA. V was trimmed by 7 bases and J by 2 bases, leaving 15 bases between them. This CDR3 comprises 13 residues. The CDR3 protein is CSAGQGSTYEQYF. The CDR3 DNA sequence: TGCAGCGCAGGCCAGGGGTCCACCTACGAGCAGTACTTC.

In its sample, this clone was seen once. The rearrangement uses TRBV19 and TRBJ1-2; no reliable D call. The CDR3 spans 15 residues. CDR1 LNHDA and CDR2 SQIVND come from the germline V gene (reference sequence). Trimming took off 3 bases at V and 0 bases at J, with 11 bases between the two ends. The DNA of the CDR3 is TGTGCCAGTAGTATCGGTCTGAGGACTAACTATGGCTACACCTTC. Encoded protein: CASSIGLRTNYGYTF.

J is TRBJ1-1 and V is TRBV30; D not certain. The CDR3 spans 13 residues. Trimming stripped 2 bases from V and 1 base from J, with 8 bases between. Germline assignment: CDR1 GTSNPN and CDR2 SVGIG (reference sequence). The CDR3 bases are TGTGCCTGGAGTCGTCCGCAGAACACTGAAGCTTTCTTT. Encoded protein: CAWSRPQNTEAFF.

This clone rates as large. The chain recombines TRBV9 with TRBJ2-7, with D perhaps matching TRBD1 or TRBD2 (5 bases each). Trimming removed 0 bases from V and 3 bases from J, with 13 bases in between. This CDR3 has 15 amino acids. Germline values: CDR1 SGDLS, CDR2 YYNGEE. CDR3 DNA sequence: TGTGCCAGCAGCGTAGACGGGGCCCCTAGCTACGAGCAGTACTTC. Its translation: CASSVDGAPSYEQYF.

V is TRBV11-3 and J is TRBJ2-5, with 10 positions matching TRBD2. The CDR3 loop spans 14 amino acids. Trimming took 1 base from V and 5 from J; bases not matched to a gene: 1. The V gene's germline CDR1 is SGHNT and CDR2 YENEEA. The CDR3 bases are TGTGCCAGCAGCTTAGGGGGACTAGCGGAGACCCAGTACTTC. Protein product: CASSLGGLAETQYF.

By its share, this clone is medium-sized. The CDR3: CASSPGEGLEQYF. Here the CDR3 DNA reads TGTGCCAGCAGCCCCGGCGAGGGGCTCGAGCAGTACTTC. The chain is built from TRBV6-8 and TRBJ2-7, with D perhaps matching TRBD1 or TRBD2 (5 bases each). The length of the CDR3 is 13 residues. Germline V lookup: CDR1 MNHGY, CDR2 SAAAGT. Trimming took 6 bases from V and 6 from J, leaving 15 bases between them.

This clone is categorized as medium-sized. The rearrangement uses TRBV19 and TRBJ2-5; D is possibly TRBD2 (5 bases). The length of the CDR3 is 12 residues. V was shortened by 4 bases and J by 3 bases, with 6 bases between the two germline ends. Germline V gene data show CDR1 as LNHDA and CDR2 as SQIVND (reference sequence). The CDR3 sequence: CASSRGEETQYF. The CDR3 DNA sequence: TGTGCCAGTAGTAGGGGAGAAGAGACCCAGTACTTC.

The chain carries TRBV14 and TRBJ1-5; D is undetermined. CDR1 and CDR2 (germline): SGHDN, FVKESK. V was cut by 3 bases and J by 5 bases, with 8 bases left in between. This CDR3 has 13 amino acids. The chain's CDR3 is CASSHGRDQPQHF. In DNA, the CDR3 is TGTGCCAGCAGCCACGGTCGAGATCAGCCCCAGCATTTT.

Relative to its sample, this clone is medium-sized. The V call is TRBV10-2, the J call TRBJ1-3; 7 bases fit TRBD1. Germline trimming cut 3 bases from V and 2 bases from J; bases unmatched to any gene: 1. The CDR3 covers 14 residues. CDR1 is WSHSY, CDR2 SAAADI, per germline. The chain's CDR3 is CASSETGAGNTIYF. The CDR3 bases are TGCGCCAGCAGTGAAACAGGGGCTGGAAACACCATATATTTT.

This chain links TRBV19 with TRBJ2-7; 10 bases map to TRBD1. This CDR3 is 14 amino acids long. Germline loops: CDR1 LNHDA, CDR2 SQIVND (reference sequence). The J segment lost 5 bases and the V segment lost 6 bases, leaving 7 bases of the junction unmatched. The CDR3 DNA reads TGTGCCAGTAGCCTCACGGGACAGGGGAACGAGCAGTACTTC. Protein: CASSLTGQGNEQYF. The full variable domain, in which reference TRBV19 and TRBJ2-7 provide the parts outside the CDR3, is DGGITQSPKYLFRKEGQNVTLSCEQNLNHDAMYWYRQDPGQGLRLIYYSQIVNDFQKGDIAEGYSVSREKKESFPLTVTSAQKNPTAFYLCASSLTGQGNEQYFGPGTRLTVT.

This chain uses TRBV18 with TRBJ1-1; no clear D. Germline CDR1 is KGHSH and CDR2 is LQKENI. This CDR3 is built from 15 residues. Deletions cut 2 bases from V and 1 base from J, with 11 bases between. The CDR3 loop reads CASSPGQNPNTEAFF. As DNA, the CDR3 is TGTGCCAGCTCACCAGGGCAGAACCCGAACACTGAAGCTTTCTTT.

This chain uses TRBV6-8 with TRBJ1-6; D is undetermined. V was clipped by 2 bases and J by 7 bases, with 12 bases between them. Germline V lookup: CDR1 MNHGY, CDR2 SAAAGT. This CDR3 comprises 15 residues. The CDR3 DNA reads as TGTGCCAGCAGTTACGGAGGGAGAGCGAATTCACCCCTCCACTTT. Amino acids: CASSYGGRANSPLHF.